Given below is one T cell receptor (beta chain) in context. Its antigen remains unidentified. The sample belongs to a study of cytomegalovirus exposure and HLA in healthy donors. Findings of the study overall: Across HLA loci, a later analysis found differing TCR association rates, with DRB1 most and HLA-C fewest. Being productive about 87% or about 30% of the time was typical of most TCR beta V segments in an earlier analysis.

The CDR3 has 15 residues. The V gene end was trimmed by 0 bases and the J gene end by 7 bases; junction bases not matched to a gene: 9. Germline V lookup: CDR1 SGHKS, CDR2 YYEKEE (reference sequence). 13 Jbeta primers and 60 Vbeta primers were used for the PCR. Only in-frame clones appear in the TCRdb table, and some are missing; sequencing was by immunoSEQ multiplex PCR. This table has 120,000 to 150,000 clones, about 82% appearing once. This clonotype was sampled from a male donor in good health and CMV-seronegative. Material: PBMCs. This chain uses TRBV5-5 with TRBJ2-7; 8 positions match TRBD2. This CDR3 reads CASSLVPGGPREQYF. The DNA of the CDR3 is TGTGCCAGCAGCTTGGTTCCGGGGGGGCCGCGGGAGCAGTACTTC.